Presented here are 15 T cell receptor beta chains from one specimen sequenced in a study of cytomegalovirus exposure and HLA in healthy donors. The PCR employed 60 Vbeta primers together with 13 Jbeta primers. Clones were read by immunoSEQ multiplex PCR, and TCRdb kept only the in-frame ones, dropping some. The sample records 190,000 or so clones, 70% to 80% being singletons. The sample taken for sequencing was PBMCs. These receptor sequences come from a male donor in good health and CMV-seropositive.

The chain links TRBV11-2 to TRBJ1-3; D is perhaps TRBD1 (5 bases). V was clipped by 3 bases and J by 0 bases, with 12 bases between them. The germline CDR1 and CDR2 sequences are SGHAT and FQNNGV. The CDR3 length is 16 residues. CDR3 region: CASSFDSFRSGNTIYF. Here the CDR3 DNA reads TGTGCCAGCAGCTTCGACAGTTTTCGCTCTGGAAACACCATATATTTT.

The table lists this clone with a count of one. The genes are TRBV6-1 and TRBJ2-3, with D possibly TRBD1 on 5 matching bases. V lost 4 bases, J lost 5 bases, and 16 bases lay in between. The germline gives CDR1 MNHNS, CDR2 SASEGT. This CDR3 is 15 amino acids long. The chain's CDR3 is CASSGQIVPGDTQYF. DNA of the CDR3: TGTGCCAGCAGTGGACAGATTGTGCCTGGAGATACGCAGTATTTT.

The table lists this clone with a few counts. The chain uses TRBV5-1 and TRBJ1-2, with 10 bases identical to TRBD1. CDR1 and CDR2 (germline): SGHRS, YFSETQ. After removal of 4 bases from V and 6 bases from J, the junction contained 6 bases not matched to a gene. The CDR3 totals 14 residues. The CDR3 protein is CASSTPGTGDGYTF. As DNA, the CDR3 is TGCGCCAGCAGCACCCCCGGGACAGGGGATGGCTACACCTTC.

This chain links TRBV7-2 with TRBJ1-2, with 10 bases aligning to TRBD1. The V gene end was trimmed by 1 base and the J gene end by 5 bases; junction bases not matched to a gene: 7. The CDR3 is 16 residues long. Germline values: CDR1 SGHTA, CDR2 FQGNSA. The CDR3: CASSLDRGQGFYGYTF. In DNA form, the CDR3 reads TGTGCCAGCAGCTTAGATAGGGGACAGGGGTTTTATGGCTACACCTTC.

The chain joins TRBV5-1 to TRBJ1-5, with D maybe TRBD1 (5 bases). The germline V gene encodes CDR1 SGHRS and CDR2 YFSETQ. V was clipped by 0 bases and J by 3 bases, with 7 bases between them. This CDR3 has 14 amino acids. The CDR3: CASSLEGNNQPQHF. The CDR3, as DNA: TGCGCCAGCAGCTTGGAGGGGAACAATCAGCCCCAGCATTTT.

Turning to this clone: The junction differs from germline at one of its ends, possibly a read error. The chain uses TRBV7-2 and TRBJ1-2; no definite D call. CDR3 length: 13 residues. Germline values: CDR1 SGHTA, CDR2 FQGNSA. CDR3 amino acids: CASSVTLAHGCTF. The CDR3 DNA reads as TGTGCCAGCAGCGTGACCTTAGCCCATGGCTGCACCTTC.

The chain carries TRBV9 and TRBJ2-1, with no clear D. The V end was cut by 0 bases, the J end by 8 bases, with 12 bases between. Germline CDR1 SGDLS, CDR2 YYNGEE. The CDR3 extends over 14 amino acids. CDR3 sequence (DNA): TGTGCCAGCAGCGTAGGGCCCAAAACCCATGAGCAGTTCTTC. Encoded protein: CASSVGPKTHEQFF.

The V and J genes are TRBV4-3 and TRBJ1-1; D is uncertain. Trimming left V 5 bases short and J 3 bases short, with 16 bases between. Per the germline V gene, CDR1 is LGHNA and CDR2 is YSLEER. The length of the CDR3 is 15 residues. The CDR3 protein is CASSSILKGDTEAFF. CDR3 coding DNA: TGCGCCAGCAGCTCAATCCTAAAAGGAGACACTGAAGCTTTCTTT.

This chain uses TRBV7-2 with TRBJ2-2, with TRBD2 as a possible D gene (6 bases). The CDR3 runs to 13 residues. Trimming cost V 3 bases and J 14 bases, with 16 bases left between them. The germline V gene has CDR1 SGHTA and CDR2 FQGNSA. This chain's CDR3 is CASSLGAGNALFF. CDR3 nucleotide sequence: TGTGCCAGCAGCTTGGGAGCGGGCAACGCTCTGTTTTTT.

V usage is TRBV27 and J usage is TRBJ2-1, with D possibly TRBD2 on 5 matching bases. Germline V CDR1 and CDR2: MNHEY, SMNVEV (reference sequence). The CDR3 extends over 13 amino acids. V lost 7 bases and J lost 0, with 7 bases in between. CDR3 bases: TGTGCCAGCACCGGGGACTCCTACAATGAGCAGTTCTTC. Translated: CASTGDSYNEQFF.

The chain links TRBV7-9 to TRBJ2-7; 7 positions agree with TRBD1. Germline-derived CDR1 and CDR2 are SEHNR and FQNEAQ (reference sequence). This CDR3 contains 14 residues. V shed 3 bases, J shed 5 bases, and the junction held 7 bases outside the gene matches. The CDR3 DNA follows: TGTGCCAGCAGCTTCGACAGGGCGAAGGACGAGCAGTACTTC. This translates into CASSFDRAKDEQYF.

In nucleotides, the CDR3 is TGTGCCAGCAGCTTCCCTGTGTCCGGGGAGCTGTTTTTT. It translates to CASSFPVSGELFF. The chain joins TRBV5-4 to TRBJ2-2; no reliable D call. CDR3 length: 13 residues. Germline values: CDR1 SGHNT, CDR2 YYREEE (reference sequence). V was pared by 2 bases and J by 6 bases, with 8 bases between.

Only one count was recorded for this clone. The rearrangement joins TRBV5-8 to TRBJ2-5; D is perhaps TRBD1 (5 bases). The CDR3 spans 13 residues. V lost 7 bases and J lost 4, with 14 bases in between. Germline values: CDR1 SGHTS, CDR2 YDEGEE. The CDR3 DNA reads TGTGCCAGCGAGCAAGGGGTGGGAGAGACCCAGTACTTC. This gives the protein CASEQGVGETQYF.

The chain has TRBV5-5 and TRBJ1-5; D is undetermined. The CDR3 sequence is 15 residues long. The ends were cut back, 0 bases at V and 10 bases at J, with 17 bases in the middle. Per the germline V gene, CDR1 is SGHKS and CDR2 is YYEKEE (reference sequence). CDR3 coding DNA: TGTGCCAGCAGCTTGGACAGCCTAGTCGGAGGTCCCCAGCATTTT. Translation: CASSLDSLVGGPQHF.

This sequence joins TRBV5-1 and TRBJ1-1; D perhaps matches TRBD1 (6 bases). V was clipped by 4 bases and J by 5 bases, with 12 bases between them. Germline loops: CDR1 SGHRS, CDR2 YFSETQ. CDR3 length: 13 residues. The CDR3 loop reads CASSPRGWTEAFF. The CDR3 region has the DNA TGCGCCAGCAGCCCCAGGGGATGGACTGAAGCTTTCTTT.